The 21 T cell receptor beta chains reported below all come from one sample, sequenced in a study of T cells in Graves' hyperthyroidism and ophthalmopathy. TCR beta CDR3 sequences were amplified from RNA transcripts. TCR CDR3 regions were first amplified by RT-PCR with HTBI primers. TCRdb independently ran MiXCR on the multiplex PCR reads; one entry per CDR3 protein. The table lists roughly 550,000 distinct CDR3 sequences, 15% to 20% of them singletons. The specimen sequenced was blood. The receptors come from a woman in her twenties or thirties with Graves' ophthalmopathy.

This rearrangement joins TRBV6-2 or TRBV6-3 to TRBJ2-3, with D unclear. Between the trimmed V and J ends, which lost 4 bases and 2 bases, there was a span of 10 bases. The CDR3 consists of 14 residues. Per germline, CDR1 MNHEY and CDR2 SVGEGT. Written as DNA, the CDR3 is TGTGCCAGCAGTTCCCCTCTATTCACAGATACGCAGTATTTT. It encodes CASSSPLFTDTQYF.

This clonotype was detected many times. The chain has TRBV20-1 and TRBJ2-7; 9 nucleotides align to TRBD2. The germline CDR1 and CDR2 sequences are DFQATT and SNEGSKA (reference sequence). The junction had 11 bases not matched to a gene; V was cut back by 7 bases and J by 7 bases. The CDR3 length is 13 residues. The CDR3 loop is CSVSGGRALEQYF. CDR3 nucleotide sequence: TGCAGTGTCAGTGGCGGGAGGGCCCTAGAGCAGTACTTC.

This clonotype was counted ten times or more. V is TRBV28 and J is TRBJ2-7; tentative D call: TRBD2 (5 bases). CDR3 length: 14 residues. Trimming pared 3 bases from V and 0 bases from J, leaving 9 bases between. Per the germline V gene, CDR1 is MDHEN and CDR2 is SYDVKM. The CDR3 DNA reads TGTGCCAGCAGTTTTGCGGGTTACTCCTACGAGCAGTACTTC. Protein sequence: CASSFAGYSYEQYF.

This clonotype was counted only a few times. The chain couples TRBV9 to TRBJ2-1, with 7 bases fitting TRBD1. The CDR3 extends over 15 amino acids. Germline V lookup: CDR1 SGDLS, CDR2 YYNGEE. After removal of 4 bases from V and 0 bases from J, the junction contained 4 bases not matched to a gene. The chain's CDR3 is CASSLGQNSYNEQFF. The CDR3 region has the DNA TGTGCCAGCAGCCTGGGACAGAACTCCTACAATGAGCAGTTCTTC.

This clonotype came up many times. This sequence joins TRBV30 and TRBJ2-7; maybe TRBD2 (6 bases). The V end lost 3 bases, the J end lost 3 bases, and 18 bases lay between the germline ends. The CDR3 is 15 residues long. Germline-derived CDR1 and CDR2 are GTSNPN and SVGIG (reference sequence). The CDR3 bases are TGTGCCTGGAGGGGAACGGGACTTCAGGGCTACGAGCAGTACTTC. Translated: CAWRGTGLQGYEQYF.

This clonotype was observed a handful of times. This chain joins TRBV20-1 and TRBJ2-5; D uncertain. With 3 bases removed from V and 0 bases from J, the gap between germline ends came to 11 bases. Germline V gene lookup returns CDR1 DFQATT and CDR2 SNEGSKA (reference sequence). This CDR3 contains 14 residues. CDR3: CSASSWGNQETQYF. CDR3 nucleotides: TGCAGTGCTAGTTCTTGGGGAAACCAAGAGACCCAGTACTTC.

This chain joins TRBV6-4 and TRBJ2-1; 10 positions agree with TRBD2. Germline V gene sequence: CDR1 MRHNA, CDR2 SNTAGT. The ends lost 2 bases at V and 9 bases at J; junction bases unmatched: 7. The CDR3 runs to 15 residues. The CDR3 bases are TGTGCCAGCAGTGACGGGCTAGCGGGAGCAGTTGAGCAGTTCTTC. Its translation is CASSDGLAGAVEQFF.

This clonotype was recorded many times. The V call is TRBV9, the J call TRBJ2-1, with a possible D match to TRBD2 (5 bases). This CDR3 contains 18 residues. Trimming shortened V by 0 bases and J by 0 bases, and 16 bases separated the two germline ends. Germline V gives CDR1 SGDLS, CDR2 YYNGEE. The CDR3 region is CASSVGGATRSSYNEQFF. In DNA, the CDR3 is TGTGCCAGCAGCGTAGGGGGAGCTACCCGAAGCTCCTACAATGAGCAGTTCTTC. Together with reference TRBV9 and TRBJ2-1, the CDR3 gives the full variable domain: DSGVTQTPKHLITATGQRVTLRCSPRSGDLSVYWYQQSLDQGLQFLIQYYNGEERAKGNILERFSAQQFPDLHSELNLSSLELGDSALYFCASSVGGATRSSYNEQFFGPGTRLTVL.

This clonotype was seen only once. A far bigger clonotype differs at one base, so this is likely a read error. This sequence joins TRBV20-1 and TRBJ2-7; TRBD2 aligns across 7 bases. The end of the DNA aligns better with TRBJ2-1, so the J call may be wrong. CDR3 size: 11 residues. Germline V lookup: CDR1 DFQATT, CDR2 SNEGSKA (reference sequence). CDR3 DNA: TGCAGTGCTAGTGGGGACTACGAGCAGTTCTTC. Translated, it gives CSASGDYEQFF.

The rearrangement joins TRBV29-1 to TRBJ2-7; unclear D gene. This CDR3 spans 13 amino acids. CDR1 and CDR2 (germline): SQVTM, ANQGSEA. V was cut by 5 bases and J by 0 bases, with 11 bases left in between. In DNA form, the CDR3 reads TGCAGCGTTAGGCCCGAAAGCTCCTACGAGCAGTACTTC. It specifies CSVRPESSYEQYF.

This clonotype has at least ten counts. The chain combines TRBV7-2 with TRBJ2-7; 7 bases match TRBD2. The CDR3 is 15 residues long. After removal of 5 bases from V and 2 bases from J, the junction contained 9 bases not matched to a gene. Germline CDR1 reads SGHTA; CDR2 reads FQGNSA. For the CDR3, the DNA is TGTGCCAGCAGCCCCGGGACGGGAGGTCCCTACGAGCAGTACTTC. It yields the protein CASSPGTGGPYEQYF.

In the case of this clonotype: This may arise from a read error, as a much more abundant clone is one base away. V is TRBV2 and J is TRBJ2-7; D possibly corresponds to TRBD2 (6 bases). Germline V lookup: CDR1 SNHLY, CDR2 FYNNEI. This CDR3 contains 13 residues. V was trimmed by 5 bases and J by 7 bases, leaving 15 bases between them. The CDR3 sequence: CASSWQGGGEQYF. In nucleotides, the CDR3 is TGTGCCAGCAGTTGGCAGGGTGGGGGGGAGCAGTACTTC.

The CDR3 DNA follows: TGCGCCAGCAGCCGCCCAGCCCTTAAAATTGAGACAGGAAATCAGCCCCAGCATTTT. It yields the protein CASSRPALKIETGNQPQHF. This chain uses TRBV4-3 with TRBJ1-5; D possibly corresponds to TRBD1 (6 bases). Germline lookup yields CDR1 LGHNA and CDR2 YSLEER. The CDR3 covers 19 residues. Trimming took 4 bases from V and 4 from J, leaving 26 bases between them.

This clonotype was detected many times. The V gene is TRBV20-1, the J gene TRBJ2-5; TRBD2 matches at 15 bases. After removal of 5 bases from V and 4 bases from J, the junction contained 11 bases not matched to a gene. The CDR3 contains 17 residues. Germline lookup yields CDR1 DFQATT and CDR2 SNEGSKA (reference sequence). Here the CDR3 DNA reads TGCAGTGCTCATGGACTAGCGGGAGGGCCGGGGACAGAGACCCAGTACTTC. The encoded protein is CSAHGLAGGPGTETQYF.

This clonotype occurred many times. V and J are TRBV4-1 and TRBJ2-7; D not resolved. V was shortened by 4 bases and J by 2 bases, with 12 bases between the two germline ends. Germline CDR1 and CDR2: MGHRA and YSYEKL. The CDR3 runs 14 residues. This CDR3 reads CASSRDSSTYEQYF. The CDR3 nucleotides are TGCGCCAGCAGCCGCGACTCTTCCACCTACGAGCAGTACTTC.

The J gene is TRBJ2-3, the V gene TRBV28; tentative D call: TRBD1 (6 bases). Germline CDR1 and CDR2: MDHEN and SYDVKM. Trimming took 6 bases from V and 5 from J, leaving 15 bases between them. There are 14 residues in the CDR3. The CDR3 loop is CASSTTGKGDTQYF. The DNA of the CDR3 is TGTGCCAGCAGCACAACAGGGAAAGGAGATACGCAGTATTTT.

The table lists this clonotype with many counts. One end of the junction varies from germline; a read error may be responsible. The chain couples TRBV7-2 to TRBJ1-4, with D possibly being TRBD1 (5 bases). The CDR3 covers 15 residues. The germline V gene has CDR1 SGHTA and CDR2 FQGNSA. CDR3 amino acids: CASSLAGATNEKLFF. CDR3 DNA: TGTGCCAGCAGTTTAGCGGGGGCAACTAATGAAAAACTGTTTTTT.

The chain joins TRBV7-9 to TRBJ2-7; 11 nucleotides line up with TRBD2. The length of the CDR3 is 16 residues. Trimming removed 8 bases from V and 3 bases from J; junction bases left unmatched: 12. CDR1 and CDR2 (germline): SEHNR, FQNEAQ (reference sequence). This CDR3 reads CASRPGTSGISYEQYF. The CDR3 DNA is TGTGCCAGCCGACCCGGGACTAGCGGAATCAGCTACGAGCAGTACTTC.

This clonotype showed up many times. The chain couples TRBV11-2 to TRBJ2-7; 7 nucleotides match TRBD1. The CDR3 consists of 13 residues. The ends lost 5 bases at V and 6 bases at J; junction bases unmatched: 7. Germline CDR1 and CDR2: SGHAT and FQNNGV. CDR3: CASSADRAGEQYF. CDR3 bases: TGTGCCAGCAGCGCCGACAGGGCGGGCGAGCAGTACTTC. Filled out from reference TRBV11-2 and TRBJ2-7, the complete variable domain reads EAGVAQSPRYKIIEKRQSVAFWCNPISGHATLYWYQQILGQGPKLLIQFQNNGVVDDSQLPKDRFSAERLKGVDSTLKIQPAKLEDSAVYLCASSADRAGEQYFGPGTRLTVT.

This clonotype was seen repeatedly, ten times or more. The gene calls are TRBV20-1 and TRBJ2-7, with 8 bases fitting TRBD2. Germline assignment: CDR1 DFQATT and CDR2 SNEGSKA (reference sequence). The CDR3 is 15 residues long. Trimming at V came to 5 bases and at J to 0 bases, leaving 9 bases not matched to a gene. CDR3 loop: CSAPRPGGVSYEQYF. The CDR3 DNA sequence: TGCAGTGCTCCTCGGCCGGGAGGGGTCTCCTACGAGCAGTACTTC.

Ten or more counts support this clonotype. The chain employs TRBV10-1 and TRBJ1-2; D gene unclear. Trimming took 0 bases from V and 5 from J, leaving 10 bases between them. The germline CDR1 and CDR2 sequences are WNHNN and SYGVQD (reference sequence). The CDR3 has 14 residues. The CDR3 DNA reads as TGCGCCAGCAGTGAGTCGAGCAGGATTTATGGCTACACCTTC. It yields the protein CASSESSRIYGYTF.